The 13 T cell receptor beta chains below were found in one sample sequenced in a study of ipilimumab plus nivolumab after autologous stem cell transplantation. Sequencing was performed with immunoSEQ multiplex PCR; in TCRdb, only in-frame clones are kept and a portion is missing. The sample has 15,000 to 20,000 clones; more than 65% are singletons. Sequenced material: PBMCs, taken in a trial of ipilimumab plus nivolumab as post-transplant consolidation. All receptors come from a male donor with diffuse large B-cell lymphoma.

This chain connects TRBV19 to TRBJ1-2, with D tentatively TRBD1 (6 bases). Germline CDR1 reads LNHDA; CDR2 reads SQIVND (reference sequence). Trimming shortened V by 4 bases and J by 2 bases, and 17 bases separated the two germline ends. This CDR3 is built from 16 residues. In DNA form, the CDR3 reads TGTGCCAGTAGTAAAACAGGGACGGAGATAAACTATGGCTACACCTTC. Translation gives CASSKTGTEINYGYTF.

The chain carries TRBV6-6 and TRBJ2-5; a possible D gene is TRBD2 (6 bases). The V gene's germline CDR1 is MNHNY and CDR2 SVGAGI (reference sequence). The V and J ends lost 6 bases and 2 bases respectively, with 16 bases between them. The length of the CDR3 is 15 residues. The CDR3 region has the DNA TGTGCCAGCAGCACCCGGTGGAGGGTACAAGAGACCCAGTACTTC. This encodes CASSTRWRVQETQYF.

The rearrangement uses TRBV4-1 and TRBJ2-5, with D possibly being TRBD2 (6 bases). V was pared by 4 bases and J by 4 bases, with 13 bases between. CDR3 length: 14 residues. Per the germline V gene, CDR1 is MGHRA and CDR2 is YSYEKL. CDR3 in amino acids: CASSPLYGGETQYF. The DNA for the CDR3 is TGCGCCAGCAGCCCTCTCTACGGGGGAGAGACCCAGTACTTC.

This clone was picked up one time. V usage is TRBV19 and J usage is TRBJ2-1, with 7 bases that match TRBD2. Trimming took 7 bases from V and 9 from J; bases not matched to a gene: 12. The CDR3 runs to 14 residues. Germline assignment: CDR1 LNHDA and CDR2 SQIVND (reference sequence). CDR3 region: CASKQTGGGGEQFF. The CDR3 DNA sequence: TGTGCCAGTAAACAAACCGGTGGCGGGGGTGAGCAGTTCTTC.

This chain uses TRBV2 with TRBJ1-5; TRBD1 aligns across 11 bases. V trimming: 4 bases; J trimming: 7 bases; junction bases outside the gene matches: 6. Germline V gene sequence: CDR1 SNHLY, CDR2 FYNNEI. The CDR3 runs 15 residues. CDR3 loop: CASSGGTGGDQPQHF. DNA of the CDR3: TGTGCCAGCAGTGGAGGGACAGGGGGAGACCAGCCCCAGCATTTT.

This rearrangement joins TRBV12-5 to TRBJ2-3, with D uncertain. Trimming removed 1 base from V and 5 bases from J, with 16 bases in between. The CDR3 loop spans 16 amino acids. The germline gives CDR1 LGHNT, CDR2 FRNRAP. The CDR3: CASGLAYGSPRDTQYF. Written as DNA, the CDR3 is TGTGCTAGTGGTTTGGCCTACGGGTCCCCGAGAGATACGCAGTATTTT.

The V call is TRBV30, the J call TRBJ2-2, with unresolved D. Deletions cut 7 bases from V and 8 bases from J, with 11 bases between. Per germline, CDR1 GTSNPN and CDR2 SVGIG (reference sequence). The length of the CDR3 is 11 residues. The CDR3 DNA reads as TGTGCCTCCCCCGTGATAGGGGAGCTGTTTTTT. Translating it yields CASPVIGELFF. Based on the CDR3 plus reference TRBV30 and TRBJ2-2, the full variable domain is SQTIHQWPATLVQPVGSPLSLECTVEGTSNPNLYWYRQAAGRGLQLLFYSVGIGQISSEVPQNLSASRPQDRQFILSSKKLLLSDSGFYLCASPVIGELFFGEGSRLTVL.

The chain employs TRBV29-1 and TRBJ2-3, with 10 bases fitting TRBD2. The CDR3 has 14 residues. Germline V gives CDR1 SQVTM, CDR2 ANQGSEA. V shed 4 bases, J shed 4 bases, and the junction held 5 bases outside the gene matches. As DNA, the CDR3 is TGCAGCGTTGCCCTAGCGGGAGCCCCAGATACGCAGTATTTT. Translated: CSVALAGAPDTQYF.

The chain joins TRBV7-3 to TRBJ2-5, with TRBD2 as a possible D gene (5 bases). V dropped 2 bases and J dropped 5 bases, with 9 bases sitting between them. Germline assignment: CDR1 SGHTA and CDR2 FQGTGA. The CDR3 runs 13 residues. CDR3 region: CASSLSGMETQYF. CDR3 coding DNA: TGTGCCAGCAGCTTATCCGGGATGGAGACCCAGTACTTC.

The rearrangement uses TRBV2 and TRBJ1-1; possible D gene TRBD1, 6 bases. The V end lost 7 bases, the J end lost 4 bases, and 10 bases lay between the germline ends. The CDR3 totals 12 residues. Germline assignment: CDR1 SNHLY and CDR2 FYNNEI. The CDR3 bases are TGTGCCAGCAATCAGGGGAGCACTGAAGCTTTCTTT. This gives the protein CASNQGSTEAFF.

CDR3 loop: CASSSMTGVYNSPLHF. In DNA, the CDR3 is TGTGCCAGCAGCTCTATGACAGGGGTCTATAATTCACCCCTCCACTTT. The chain links TRBV7-9 to TRBJ1-6; TRBD1 matches 8 bases. Germline V gene data show CDR1 as SEHNR and CDR2 as FQNEAQ (reference sequence). V shed 4 bases and J 3 bases; nucleotides not matched to a gene: 5. The CDR3 runs 16 residues. Variable domain in full (rest from reference TRBV7-9 and TRBJ1-6): DTGVSQNPRHKITKRGQNVTFRCDPISEHNRLYWYRQTLGQGPEFLTYFQNEAQLEKSRLLSDRFSAERPKGSFSTLEIQRTEQGDSAMYLCASSSMTGVYNSPLHFGNGTRLTVT.

The chain couples TRBV5-1 to TRBJ2-3, with 10 bases that match TRBD2. The V gene's germline CDR1 is SGHRS and CDR2 YFSETQ. V lost 4 bases to trimming and J lost 5 bases; unmatched junction nucleotides: 7. This CDR3 region has 15 residues. The CDR3 protein is CASSPGTSDQDTQYF. The CDR3, as DNA: TGCGCCAGCAGCCCCGGGACTAGCGATCAAGATACGCAGTATTTT. The full variable domain, with the rest looked up from reference TRBV5-1 and TRBJ2-3, is KAGVTQTPRYLIKTRGQQVTLSCSPISGHRSVSWYQQTPGQGLQFLFEYFSETQRNKGNFPGRFSGRQFSNSRSEMNVSTLELGDSALYLCASSPGTSDQDTQYFGPGTRLTVL.

The V and J genes are TRBV27 and TRBJ2-3; D uncertain. Trimming removed 2 bases from V and 0 bases from J, with 12 bases in between. Germline CDR1 MNHEY, CDR2 SMNVEV (reference sequence). The CDR3 extends over 16 amino acids. The CDR3 loop reads CASSLVAGSSTDTQYF. CDR3 DNA: TGTGCCAGCAGTTTAGTGGCAGGCTCTAGCACAGATACGCAGTATTTT.